This T cell receptor beta chain was documented in a study of shared clonotypes between healthy human individuals. TCRdb's table, derived via immunoSEQ multiplex PCR, lists solely in-frame clones and lacks some. The table includes almost 750,000 clones, over 55% detected once. CDR1 and CDR2 (germline): ENHRY, SYGVKD. The ends lost 0 bases at V and 4 bases at J; junction bases unmatched: 1. The CDR3 is made up of 15 amino acids. V is TRBV10-3 and J is TRBJ2-7; 12 bases are shared with TRBD2. The sequence came from a woman aged 30 to 39 in good health. Sequenced: memory CD4+ T cells sorted from blood. The subset denotes: CD45RA-negative fraction. In DNA form, the CDR3 reads TGTGCCATCAGTGAGTCCGGGACTAGCGGGTACGAGCAGTACTTC. Amino acid sequence: CAISESGTSGYEQYF.